A selection of T cell receptor beta chains follows, all from one sample in a study of T cell clonotyping in hematopoietic cell transplantation. Generated by immunoSEQ multiplex PCR, the TCRdb table keeps only in-frame clones and is missing some. The sample holds about 20,000 clones, 86% seen once. This material consisted of peripheral blood mononuclear cells, taken before stem cell transplant. The receptors derive from a man aged 50-59 years with acute myeloid leukemia. Some clones in this sample may be carry-over from other donors' samples. Each CDR3 is given with its conserved first and last residue. D genes are given only for firm matches. Clone size, where shown, is once, few, many, or a class for clones that have expanded.

TRBJ2-7	16	NA	TRBD1	TRBV5-8	CASSSIPGQLRDEQYF	TGTGCCAGCAGCTCCATTCCGGGACAGCTTAGGGACGAGCAGTACTTC
TRBJ1-6	15	NA	NA	TRBV18	CASSSNRDYNSPLHF	TGTGCCAGCTCATCGAACCGGGACTATAATTCACCCCTCCACTTT
TRBJ2-5	15	NA	TRBD1	TRBV5-1	CASSLNRGLEETQYF	TGCGCCAGCAGCTTAAACAGGGGGCTGGAGGAGACCCAGTACTTC
TRBJ1-2	16	NA	TRBD1	TRBV9	CASSPASAGGIAGYTF	TGTGCCAGCAGCCCCGCTAGCGCAGGGGGTATCGCGGGCTACACCTTC
TRBJ2-1	16	NA	TRBD2	TRBV9	CASSVGVSGGGNEQFF	TGTGCCAGCAGCGTAGGAGTTAGCGGGGGAGGGAATGAGCAGTTCTTC
TRBJ2-3	17	NA	TRBD2	TRBV10-2	CASGAASGGAGSDTQYF	TGCGCCAGCGGGGCGGCTAGCGGGGGGGCCGGGAGTGATACGCAGTATTTT
TRBJ1-1	15	NA	NA	TRBV4-3	CASSQDTSRDTEAFF	TGCGCCAGCAGCCAAGATACGTCGAGGGACACTGAAGCTTTCTTT
TRBJ1-1	16	NA	TRBD1	TRBV7-8	CASSSRDRGSNTEAFF	TGTGCCAGCAGCTCCCGGGACAGGGGATCGAACACTGAAGCTTTCTTT
TRBJ1-2	15	NA	NA	TRBV19	CASSTGGTIGYGYTF	TGTGCCAGTAGTACAGGCGGGACGATCGGCTATGGCTACACCTTC
TRBJ1-2	12	NA	NA	TRBV5-1	CASSLGRDGYTF	TGCGCCAGCAGCTTGGGGAGGGATGGCTACACCTTC
TRBJ1-5	16	NA	TRBD1	TRBV18	CASSSTGGDSNQPQHF	TGTGCCAGCTCATCAACAGGGGGGGATAGCAATCAGCCCCAGCATTTT
TRBJ2-5	16	NA	TRBD2	TRBV5-1	CASSPFGGGYQETQYF	TGCGCCAGCAGCCCCTTTGGGGGGGGGTACCAAGAGACCCAGTACTTC
TRBJ2-1	15	once	TRBD2	TRBV5-6	CASSFGGYSYNEQFF	TGTGCCAGCAGCTTCGGGGGGTACTCCTACAATGAGCAGTTCTTC
TRBJ1-6	12	NA	NA	TRBV9	CASSVGNSPLHF	TGTGCCAGCAGCGTAGGGAATTCACCCCTCCACTTT
TRBJ1-3	14	NA	NA	TRBV9	CASSVESSGNTIYF	TGTGCCAGCAGCGTAGAATCCTCTGGAAACACCATATATTTT
TRBJ1-2	14	NA	TRBD1	TRBV30	CAWSQTGGGTGYTF	TGTGCCTGGAGTCAAACAGGGGGGGGTACTGGCTACACCTTC
TRBJ1-1	15	few	NA	TRBV13	CASSSANSANTEAFF	TGTGCCAGCAGCTCCGCAAACTCGGCGAACACTGAAGCTTTCTTT
TRBJ1-6	17	NA	TRBD1	TRBV5-1	CASSPLGQGGYNSPLHF	TGCGCCAGCAGCCCGCTCGGACAGGGCGGCTATAATTCACCCCTCCACTTT
TRBJ1-1	13	NA	NA	TRBV5-4	CASSLMAKTEAFF	TGTGCCAGCAGCTTGATGGCAAAAACTGAAGCTTTCTTT
TRBJ1-2	17	once	TRBD1	TRBV28	CASSLGTGVYKTYGYTF	TGTGCCAGCAGTTTAGGGACAGGGGTATATAAAACGTATGGCTACACCTTC
TRBJ2-7	14	NA	NA	TRBV5-6	CASSFDGRAYEQYF	TGTGCCAGCAGCTTTGATGGGAGAGCCTACGAGCAGTACTTC
TRBJ2-7	11	NA	NA	TRBV7-2	CASSLKYEQYF	TGTGCCAGCAGCTTAAAATACGAGCAGTACTTC
TRBJ2-1	15	NA	TRBD2	TRBV2	CASRELAGGTGEQFF	TGTGCCAGCAGGGAACTAGCGGGGGGGACCGGTGAGCAGTTCTTC
TRBJ1-1	17	NA	NA	TRBV30	CAWSGQTSWVMNTEAFF	TGTGCCTGGAGTGGCCAGACCTCATGGGTAATGAACACTGAAGCTTTCTTT
TRBJ2-2	13	NA	NA	TRBV25-1	CASSLGRSGELFF	TGTGCCAGCAGTTTGGGGCGGTCCGGGGAGCTGTTTTTT
TRBJ1-2	14	NA	NA	TRBV10-3	CAISEAQGYYGYTF	TGTGCCATCAGTGAGGCTCAGGGATACTATGGCTACACCTTC
TRBJ2-5	14	NA	TRBD1	TRBV27	CASRRQGVLETQYF	TGTGCCAGCAGGAGACAGGGGGTTTTGGAGACCCAGTACTTC
TRBJ2-3	16	NA	NA	TRBV25-1	CASSEDGAGGTDTQYF	TGTGCCAGCAGTGAGGATGGGGCCGGAGGAACAGATACGCAGTATTTT
TRBJ1-4	13	NA	NA	TRBV2	CASSGQVSGKLFF	TGTGCCAGCAGTGGACAGGTCTCCGGAAAACTGTTTTTT
TRBJ2-7	13	NA	NA	TRBV19	CASSQTVGYEQYF	TGTGCCAGTAGTCAGACAGTAGGCTACGAGCAGTACTTC
TRBJ1-1	12	NA	NA	TRBV6-5	CASSVTGNEAFF	TGTGCCAGCAGTGTCACAGGGAATGAAGCTTTCTTT
TRBJ1-4	14	NA	NA	TRBV9	CASSVGIRNEKLFF	TGTGCCAGCAGCGTAGGGATCAGGAATGAAAAACTGTTTTTT
TRBJ1-4	15	NA	NA	TRBV6-1	CASSEPYKGDEKLFF	TGTGCCAGCAGTGAACCCTACAAGGGGGATGAAAAACTGTTTTTT
TRBJ2-7	15	NA	TRBD2	TRBV5-5	CASSIVAGGPYEQYF	TGTGCCAGCAGCATTGTAGCGGGGGGGCCCTACGAGCAGTACTTC
TRBJ1-4	15	NA	NA	TRBV5-1	CASSPRAEFNEKLFF	TGCGCCAGCAGCCCCCGGGCCGAGTTTAATGAAAAACTGTTTTTT
TRBJ1-5	15	NA	TRBD1	TRBV19	CASSQDRGFNQPQHF	TGTGCCAGTAGTCAGGACAGGGGATTCAATCAGCCCCAGCATTTT
TRBJ1-4	15	NA	NA	TRBV7-2	CASGGQIATNEKLFF	TGTGCCAGCGGTGGACAGATAGCAACTAATGAAAAACTGTTTTTT
TRBJ1-2	13	NA	NA	TRBV12-5	CASGLGVNYGYTF	TGTGCTAGTGGTTTGGGGGTTAACTATGGCTACACCTTC
TRBJ1-2	14	NA	NA	TRBV27	CASSLSSGSYGYTF	TGTGCCAGCAGTTTATCATCCGGATCCTATGGCTACACCTTC
TRBJ1-1	13	NA	NA	TRBV7-2	CASSVTVNTEAFF	TGTGCCAGCAGCGTCACGGTGAACACTGAAGCTTTCTTT